This T cell receptor (beta chain) was recorded in a study of shared clonotypes between healthy human individuals. General study results and limits: Non-shared clonotypes had lower generation probabilities than those shared by all four donors. The naive CD4 repertoires of several donors were compared, and around 5% of clonotypes were shared.

V was pared by 3 bases and J by 3 bases, with 5 bases between. The length of the CDR3 is 12 residues. In germline, CDR1 is MDHEN, CDR2 SYDVKM. There are many counts of this clone. What it recognizes is unknown. Other DNA sequences in this sample translate to the same CDR3. For every subset, genomic DNA was evenly distributed across several immunoSEQ plates. Some clones are missing from TCRdb's copy, which holds only in-frame ones; the method was immunoSEQ multiplex PCR. This repertoire shows around 83,000 clones, about 64% found once; its top ten account for over 50%. The sequenced sample was memory CD8+ T cells sorted from blood. Regarding subset: CD45RO+ cells pooled with CCR7-negative TemRA cells. This sequence originates from a man aged 30 to 45 in good health. The V call is TRBV28, the J call TRBJ1-1, with D unclear. This CDR3 reads CASSFGYTEAFF. DNA for the CDR3: TGTGCCAGCAGTTTTGGATACACTGAAGCTTTCTTT. Full variable domain (missing parts from reference TRBV28 and TRBJ1-1): DVKVTQSSRYLVKRTGEKVFLECVQDMDHENMFWYRQDPGLGLRLIYFSYDVKMKEKGDIPEGYSVSREKKERFSLILESASTNQTSMYLCASSFGYTEAFFGQGTRLTVV.